The 3 T cell receptor beta chains below all came from one sample that was sequenced in a study of T-cell memory formation after mild COVID-19. TCRdb re-derived calls from the 5' RACE reads in MiXCR, one entry per CDR3 protein. The sample records 380,000 or so distinct CDR3 sequences, around 15% being singletons. The sample was PBMCs or a T cell subset sorted from them (not recorded which). The source is a young man who had mild COVID-19 (a few samples of this study predate the infection). Cell type and time point are not known.

This clonotype was recorded a few times. The genes are TRBV12-3 or TRBV12-4 and TRBJ2-2, with 11 bases that match TRBD2. The trim removed 4 bases at V and 3 bases at J, leaving 4 bases unmatched. The CDR3 is 16 amino acids. CDR3 nucleotide sequence: TGTGCCAGCAGTTCCGGGACTAGCGGTTACACCGGGGAGCTGTTTTTT. This gives the protein CASSSGTSGYTGELFF.

Only a few counts were recorded for this clonotype. V gene TRBV10-3 combines with J gene TRBJ2-5, with a possible D match to TRBD1 (5 bases). The CDR3 extends over 13 amino acids. The germline CDR1 and CDR2 sequences are ENHRY and SYGVKD. The V end lost 10 bases, the J end lost 2 bases, and 14 bases lay between the germline ends. CDR3 DNA sequence: TGTGCCAGCTCAAAACAGGCACAAGAGACCCAGTACTTC. It codes for CASSKQAQETQYF.

This clonotype appeared a few times. This rearrangement joins TRBV7-9 to TRBJ2-3; D gene ambiguous. Germline-derived CDR1 and CDR2 are SEHNR and FQNEAQ (reference sequence). Trimming stripped 5 bases from V and 9 bases from J, with 15 bases between. This CDR3 comprises 13 residues. Here the CDR3 DNA reads TGTGCCAGCAGCCCGACGACGAGGACGACGCAGTATTTT. Its protein product is CASSPTTRTTQYF.